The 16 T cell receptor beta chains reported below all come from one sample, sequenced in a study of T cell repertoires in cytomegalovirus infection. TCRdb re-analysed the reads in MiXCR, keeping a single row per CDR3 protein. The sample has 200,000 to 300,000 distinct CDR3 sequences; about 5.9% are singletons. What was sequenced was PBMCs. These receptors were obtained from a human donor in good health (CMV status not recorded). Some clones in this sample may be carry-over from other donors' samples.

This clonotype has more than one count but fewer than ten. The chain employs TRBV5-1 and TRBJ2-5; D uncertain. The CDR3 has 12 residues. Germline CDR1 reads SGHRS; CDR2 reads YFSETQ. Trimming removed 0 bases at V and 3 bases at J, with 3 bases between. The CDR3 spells CASSLAEETQYF. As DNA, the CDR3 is TGCGCCAGCAGCTTGGCAGAAGAGACCCAGTACTTC. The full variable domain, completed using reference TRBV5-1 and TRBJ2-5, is KAGVTQTPRYLIKTRGQQVTLSCSPISGHRSVSWYQQTPGQGLQFLFEYFSETQRNKGNFPGRFSGRQFSNSRSEMNVSTLELGDSALYLCASSLAEETQYFGPGTRLLVL.

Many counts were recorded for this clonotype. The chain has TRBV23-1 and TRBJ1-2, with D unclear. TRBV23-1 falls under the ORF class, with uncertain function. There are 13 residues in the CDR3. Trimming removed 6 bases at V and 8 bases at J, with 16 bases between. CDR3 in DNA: TGCGCCAGCAGGTTTCATCTAAAGGGAGGCTACACCTTC. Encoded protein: CASRFHLKGGYTF.

The CDR3 reads CSAPLTGHGYTF. The CDR3 DNA is TGCAGTGCACCCCTCACAGGGCACGGCTACACCTTC. The rearrangement joins TRBV20-1 to TRBJ1-2, with D possibly matching TRBD1 (6 bases). The CDR3 is 12 amino acids. V was cut by 6 bases and J by 8 bases, with 16 bases left in between. Germline V gene data show CDR1 as DFQATT and CDR2 as SNEGSKA (reference sequence).

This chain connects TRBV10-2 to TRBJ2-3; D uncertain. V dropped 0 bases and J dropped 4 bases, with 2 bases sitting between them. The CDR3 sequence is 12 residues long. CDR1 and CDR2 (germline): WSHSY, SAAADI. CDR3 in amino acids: CASSESPDTQYF. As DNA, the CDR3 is TGCGCCAGCAGTGAGTCCCCAGATACGCAGTATTTT.

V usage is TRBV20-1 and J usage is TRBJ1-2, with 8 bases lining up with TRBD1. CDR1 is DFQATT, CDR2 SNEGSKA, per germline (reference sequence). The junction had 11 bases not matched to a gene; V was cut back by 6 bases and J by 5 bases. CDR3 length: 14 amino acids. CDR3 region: CSAESDRARYGYTF. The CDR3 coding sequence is TGCAGTGCAGAATCGGACAGGGCGCGATATGGCTACACCTTC.

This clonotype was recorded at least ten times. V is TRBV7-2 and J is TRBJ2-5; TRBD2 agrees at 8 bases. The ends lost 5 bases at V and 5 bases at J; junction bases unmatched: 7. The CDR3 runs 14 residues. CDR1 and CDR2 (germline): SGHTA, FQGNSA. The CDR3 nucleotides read TGTGCCAGCAGCCGGGGGGGAGGGAGCGAGACCCAGTACTTC. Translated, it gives CASSRGGGSETQYF.

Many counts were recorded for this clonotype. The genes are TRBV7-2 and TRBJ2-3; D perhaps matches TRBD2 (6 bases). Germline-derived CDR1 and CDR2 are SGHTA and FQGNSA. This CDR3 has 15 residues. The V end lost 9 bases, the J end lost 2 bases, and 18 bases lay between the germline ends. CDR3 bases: TGTGCCAGTACCGGGACTCTTCCCTTCACAGATACGCAGTATTTT. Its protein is CASTGTLPFTDTQYF.

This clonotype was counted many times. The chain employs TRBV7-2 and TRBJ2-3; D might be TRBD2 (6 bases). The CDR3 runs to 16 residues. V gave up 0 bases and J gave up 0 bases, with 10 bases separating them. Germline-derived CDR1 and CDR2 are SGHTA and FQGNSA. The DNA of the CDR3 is TGTGCCAGCAGCTTAGCGGCGGGGCTGAGCACAGATACGCAGTATTTT. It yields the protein CASSLAAGLSTDTQYF.

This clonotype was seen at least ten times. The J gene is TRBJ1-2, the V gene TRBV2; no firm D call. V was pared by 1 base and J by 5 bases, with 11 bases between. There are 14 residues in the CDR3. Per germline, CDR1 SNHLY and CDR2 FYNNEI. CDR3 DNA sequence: TGTGCCAGCAGTGAAGGAGGGTTGGGGTATGGCTACACCTTC. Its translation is CASSEGGLGYGYTF.

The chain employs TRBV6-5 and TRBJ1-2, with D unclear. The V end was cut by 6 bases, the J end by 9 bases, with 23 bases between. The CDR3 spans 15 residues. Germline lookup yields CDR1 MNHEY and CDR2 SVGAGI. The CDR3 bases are TGTGCCAGCAGCCTCCCGTCGGACGGAGCGAAGAGCTACACCTTC. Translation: CASSLPSDGAKSYTF.

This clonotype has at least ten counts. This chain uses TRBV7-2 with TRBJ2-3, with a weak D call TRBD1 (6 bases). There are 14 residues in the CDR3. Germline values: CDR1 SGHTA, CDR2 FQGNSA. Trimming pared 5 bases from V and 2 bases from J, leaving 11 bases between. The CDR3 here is CASSPQGHTDTQYF. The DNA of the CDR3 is TGTGCCAGCAGCCCACAGGGACACACAGATACGCAGTATTTT. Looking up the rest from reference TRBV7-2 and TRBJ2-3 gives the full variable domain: GAGVSQSPSNKVTEKGKDVELRCDPISGHTALYWYRQSLGQGLEFLIYFQGNSAPDKSGLPSDRFSAERTGGSVSTLTIQRTQQEDSAVYLCASSPQGHTDTQYFGPGTRLTVL.

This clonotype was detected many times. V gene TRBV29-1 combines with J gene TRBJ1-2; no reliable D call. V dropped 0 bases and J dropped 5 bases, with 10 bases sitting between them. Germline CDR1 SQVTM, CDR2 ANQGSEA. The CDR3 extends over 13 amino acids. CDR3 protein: CSVEDRIEYGYTF. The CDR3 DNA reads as TGCAGCGTTGAAGATCGGATTGAATATGGCTACACCTTC. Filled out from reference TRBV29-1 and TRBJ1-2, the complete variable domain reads SAVISQKPSRDICQRGTSLTIQCQVDSQVTMMFWYRQQPGQSLTLIATANQGSEATYESGFVIDKFPISRPNLTFSTLTVSNMSPEDSSIYLCSVEDRIEYGYTFGSGTRLTVV.

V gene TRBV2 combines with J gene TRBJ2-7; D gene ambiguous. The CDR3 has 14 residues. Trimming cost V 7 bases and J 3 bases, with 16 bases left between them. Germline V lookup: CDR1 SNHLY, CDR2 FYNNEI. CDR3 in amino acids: CASKWLTGGYEQYF. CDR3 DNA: TGTGCCAGCAAATGGCTCACGGGCGGCTACGAGCAGTACTTC.

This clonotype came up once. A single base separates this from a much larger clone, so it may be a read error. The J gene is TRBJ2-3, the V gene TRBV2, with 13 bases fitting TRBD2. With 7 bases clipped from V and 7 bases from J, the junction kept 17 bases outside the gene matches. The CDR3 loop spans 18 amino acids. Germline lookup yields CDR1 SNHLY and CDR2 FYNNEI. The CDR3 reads CASNVILRLAGGGNTQYF. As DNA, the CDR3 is TGTGCCAGCAATGTGATATTGAGACTAGCGGGGGGAGGAAATACGCAGTATTTT.

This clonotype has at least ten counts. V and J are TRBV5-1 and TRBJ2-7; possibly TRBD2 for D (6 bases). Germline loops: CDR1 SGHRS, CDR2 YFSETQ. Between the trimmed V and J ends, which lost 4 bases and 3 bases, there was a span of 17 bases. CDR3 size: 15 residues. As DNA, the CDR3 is TGCGCCAGCAGCCCCTCGGGCGGGACTTACTACGAGCAGTACTTC. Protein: CASSPSGGTYYEQYF.

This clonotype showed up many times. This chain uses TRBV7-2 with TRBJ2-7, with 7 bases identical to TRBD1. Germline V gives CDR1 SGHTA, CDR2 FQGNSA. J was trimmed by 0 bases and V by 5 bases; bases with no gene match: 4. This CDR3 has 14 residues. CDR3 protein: CASSKGGNSYEQYF. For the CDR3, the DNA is TGTGCCAGCAGCAAAGGGGGCAACTCCTACGAGCAGTACTTC. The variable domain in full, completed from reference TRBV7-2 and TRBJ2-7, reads GAGVSQSPSNKVTEKGKDVELRCDPISGHTALYWYRQSLGQGLEFLIYFQGNSAPDKSGLPSDRFSAERTGGSVSTLTIQRTQQEDSAVYLCASSKGGNSYEQYFGPGTRLTVT.